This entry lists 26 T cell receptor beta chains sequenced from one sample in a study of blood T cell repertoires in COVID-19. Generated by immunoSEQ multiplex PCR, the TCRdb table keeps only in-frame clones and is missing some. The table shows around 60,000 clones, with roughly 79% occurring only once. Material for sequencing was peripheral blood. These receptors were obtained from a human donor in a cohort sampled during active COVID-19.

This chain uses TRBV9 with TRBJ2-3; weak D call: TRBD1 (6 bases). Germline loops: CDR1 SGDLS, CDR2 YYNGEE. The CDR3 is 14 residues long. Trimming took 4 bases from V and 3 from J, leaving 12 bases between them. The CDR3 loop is CASSIRTDTDTQYF. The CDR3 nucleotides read TGTGCCAGCAGCATCCGGACAGATACAGATACGCAGTATTTT.

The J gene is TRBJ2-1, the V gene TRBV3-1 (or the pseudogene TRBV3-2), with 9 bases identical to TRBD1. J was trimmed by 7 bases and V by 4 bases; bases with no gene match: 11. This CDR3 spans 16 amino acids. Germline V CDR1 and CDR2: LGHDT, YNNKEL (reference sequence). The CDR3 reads CASSLPGQGKGNEQFF. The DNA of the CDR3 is TGTGCCAGCAGCCTCCCGGGACAGGGAAAAGGGAATGAGCAGTTCTTC.

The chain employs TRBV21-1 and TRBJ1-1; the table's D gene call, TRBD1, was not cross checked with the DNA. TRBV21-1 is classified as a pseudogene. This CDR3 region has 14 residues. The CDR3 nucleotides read TGTGCCAGCAGCGGGGACAGGGCCGAGACTGAAGCTTTCTTT. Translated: CASSGDRAETEAFF.

The CDR3 region has the DNA TGTGCCAGCAGCGTAGCTACGGGGGGAGAGACCCAGTACTTC. It is translated as CASSVATGGETQYF. The chain carries TRBV9 and TRBJ2-5; 7 nucleotides align to TRBD2. V lost 0 bases, J lost 4 bases, and 3 bases stayed unmatched. Germline CDR1 SGDLS, CDR2 YYNGEE. This CDR3 has 14 residues.

The CDR3 nucleotides read TGTGCCAGCAGTTACTCGGTTGGGGGCAATTCACCCCTCCACTTT. Amino acid sequence: CASSYSVGGNSPLHF. The rearrangement joins TRBV6-5 to TRBJ1-6; D may be TRBD1 (6 bases). The CDR3 contains 15 residues. Germline CDR1 reads MNHEY; CDR2 reads SVGAGI. Trimming cost V 0 bases and J 7 bases, with 10 bases left between them.

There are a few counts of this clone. CDR3 residues: CASLRDRVPYEQYF. The CDR3, as DNA: TGTGCCAGCCTCCGGGACAGGGTTCCCTACGAGCAGTACTTC. The rearrangement joins TRBV5-8 to TRBJ2-7; 9 positions agree with TRBD1. This CDR3 comprises 14 residues. V dropped 7 bases and J dropped 2; count of bases not matched to a gene: 7. The germline gives CDR1 SGHTS, CDR2 YDEGEE.

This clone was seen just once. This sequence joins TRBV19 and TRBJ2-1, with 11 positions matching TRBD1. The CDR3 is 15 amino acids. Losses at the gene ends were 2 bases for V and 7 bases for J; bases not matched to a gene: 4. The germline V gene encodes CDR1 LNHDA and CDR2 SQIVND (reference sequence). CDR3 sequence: CASSISGQGVNEQFF. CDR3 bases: TGTGCCAGTAGTATATCGGGACAGGGGGTTAATGAGCAGTTCTTC.

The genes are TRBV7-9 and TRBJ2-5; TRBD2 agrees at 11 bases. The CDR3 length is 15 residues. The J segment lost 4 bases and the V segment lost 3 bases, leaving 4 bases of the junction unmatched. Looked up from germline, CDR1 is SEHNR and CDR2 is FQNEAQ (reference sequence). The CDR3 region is CASSFSGTSGETQYF. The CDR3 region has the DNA TGTGCCAGCAGCTTTTCCGGGACTAGCGGAGAGACCCAGTACTTC.

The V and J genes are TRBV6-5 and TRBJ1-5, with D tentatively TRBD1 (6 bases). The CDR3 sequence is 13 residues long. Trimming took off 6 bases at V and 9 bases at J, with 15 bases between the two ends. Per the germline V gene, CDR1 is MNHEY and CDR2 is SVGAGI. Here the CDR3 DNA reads TGTGCCAGCAGCCTACAGGGTAATGGGCCCCAGCATTTT. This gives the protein CASSLQGNGPQHF.

CDR3 loop: CASSPTGIEAFF. The DNA of the CDR3 is TGTGCCAGCAGCCCAACAGGTATTGAAGCTTTCTTT. The rearrangement uses TRBV12-3 or TRBV12-4 and TRBJ1-1, with D tentatively TRBD1 (5 bases). V lost 6 bases to trimming and J lost 7 bases, with 12 bases between them. The CDR3 sequence is 12 residues long.

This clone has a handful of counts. CDR3 residues: CASRSTGFTGELFF. In DNA form, the CDR3 reads TGTGCCAGCAGGTCAACGGGTTTCACCGGGGAGCTGTTTTTT. The chain links TRBV11-2 to TRBJ2-2; D gene ambiguous. This CDR3 is built from 14 residues. CDR1 SGHAT and CDR2 FQNNGV come from the germline V gene. V was clipped by 6 bases and J by 4 bases, with 12 bases between them.

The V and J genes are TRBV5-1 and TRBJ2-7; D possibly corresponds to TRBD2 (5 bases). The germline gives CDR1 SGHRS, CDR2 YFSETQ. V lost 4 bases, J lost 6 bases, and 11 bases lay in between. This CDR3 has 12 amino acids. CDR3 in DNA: TGCGCCAGCAGCCCGATGGGAGTCGAGCAGTACTTC. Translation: CASSPMGVEQYF.

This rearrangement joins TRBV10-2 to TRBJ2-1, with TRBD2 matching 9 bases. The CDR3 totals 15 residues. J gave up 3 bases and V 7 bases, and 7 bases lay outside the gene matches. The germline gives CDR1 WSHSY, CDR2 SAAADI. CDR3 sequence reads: CASTNSGGHYNEQFF. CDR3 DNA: TGCGCCAGCACCAATAGCGGGGGCCACTACAATGAGCAGTTCTTC.

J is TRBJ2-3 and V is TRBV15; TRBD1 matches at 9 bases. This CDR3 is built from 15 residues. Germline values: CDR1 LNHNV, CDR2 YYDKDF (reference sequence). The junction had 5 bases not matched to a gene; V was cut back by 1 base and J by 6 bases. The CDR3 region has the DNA TGTGCCACCAGCAGAGGGACAGGGGCCAAGGATACGCAGTATTTT. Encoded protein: CATSRGTGAKDTQYF. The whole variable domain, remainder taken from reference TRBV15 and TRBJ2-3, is DAMVIQNPRYQVTQFGKPVTLSCSQTLNHNVMYWYQQKSSQAPKLLFHYYDKDFNNEADTPDNFQSRRPNTSFCFLDIRSPGLGDTAMYLCATSRGTGAKDTQYFGPGTRLTVL.

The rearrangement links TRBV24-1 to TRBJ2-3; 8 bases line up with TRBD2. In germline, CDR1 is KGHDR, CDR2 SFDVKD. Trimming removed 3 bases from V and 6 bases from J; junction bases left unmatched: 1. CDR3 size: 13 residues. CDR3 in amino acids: CATSDGTRDTQYF. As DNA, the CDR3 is TGTGCCACCAGTGATGGGACTAGGGATACGCAGTATTTT.

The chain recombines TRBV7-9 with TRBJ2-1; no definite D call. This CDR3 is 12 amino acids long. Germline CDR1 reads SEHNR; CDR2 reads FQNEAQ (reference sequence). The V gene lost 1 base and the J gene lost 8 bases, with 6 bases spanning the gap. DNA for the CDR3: TGTGCCAGCAGCTTAGGCGTGTATGAGCAGTTCTTC. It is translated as CASSLGVYEQFF.

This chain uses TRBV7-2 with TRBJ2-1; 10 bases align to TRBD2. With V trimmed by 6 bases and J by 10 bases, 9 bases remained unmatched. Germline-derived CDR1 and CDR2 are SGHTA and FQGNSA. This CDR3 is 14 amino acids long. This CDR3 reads CASRERGGRAEQFF. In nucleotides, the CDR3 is TGTGCCAGCAGGGAGCGGGGGGGCCGTGCCGAGCAGTTCTTC.

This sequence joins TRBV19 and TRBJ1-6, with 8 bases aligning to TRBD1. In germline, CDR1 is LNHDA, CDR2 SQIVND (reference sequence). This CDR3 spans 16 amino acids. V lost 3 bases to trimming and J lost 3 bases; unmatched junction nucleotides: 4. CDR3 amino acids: CASSMGTGDYNSPLHF. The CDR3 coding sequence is TGTGCCAGTAGTATGGGGACAGGAGACTATAATTCACCCCTCCACTTT.

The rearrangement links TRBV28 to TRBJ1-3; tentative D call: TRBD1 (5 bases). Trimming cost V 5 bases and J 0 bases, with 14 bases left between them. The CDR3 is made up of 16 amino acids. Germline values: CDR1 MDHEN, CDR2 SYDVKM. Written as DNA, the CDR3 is TGTGCCAGCAGTCCAGGGATTCCCAGCTCTGGAAACACCATATATTTT. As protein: CASSPGIPSSGNTIYF.

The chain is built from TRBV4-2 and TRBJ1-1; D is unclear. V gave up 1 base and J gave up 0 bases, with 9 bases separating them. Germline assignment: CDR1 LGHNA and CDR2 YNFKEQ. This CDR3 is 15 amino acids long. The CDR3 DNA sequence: TGTGCCAGCAGCCAAGTTCGGGAAATGAACACTGAAGCTTTCTTT. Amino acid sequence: CASSQVREMNTEAFF.

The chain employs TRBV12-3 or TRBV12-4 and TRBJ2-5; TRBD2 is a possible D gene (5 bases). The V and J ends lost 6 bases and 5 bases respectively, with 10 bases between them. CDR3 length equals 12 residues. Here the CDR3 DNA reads TGTGCCAGCAGCCCCCGAGGGGAGACCCAGTACTTC. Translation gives CASSPRGETQYF.

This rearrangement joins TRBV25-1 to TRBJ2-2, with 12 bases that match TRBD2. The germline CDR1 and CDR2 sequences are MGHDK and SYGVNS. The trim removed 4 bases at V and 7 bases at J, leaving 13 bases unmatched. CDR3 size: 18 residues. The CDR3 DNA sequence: TGTGCCAGCAGTGGCCTCGAGGGGACTAGCGGGTTCGGCGGGGAGCTGTTTTTT. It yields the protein CASSGLEGTSGFGGELFF. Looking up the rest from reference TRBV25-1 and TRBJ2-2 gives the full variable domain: EADIYQTPRYLVIGTGKKITLECSQTMGHDKMYWYQQDPGMELHLIHYSYGVNSTEKGDLSSESTVSRIRTEHFPLTLESARPSHTSQYLCASSGLEGTSGFGGELFFGEGSRLTVL.

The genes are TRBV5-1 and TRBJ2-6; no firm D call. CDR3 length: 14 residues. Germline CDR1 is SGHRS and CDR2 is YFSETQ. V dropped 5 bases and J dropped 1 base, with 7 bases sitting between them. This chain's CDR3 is CASSPGSGANVLTF. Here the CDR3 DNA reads TGCGCCAGCAGTCCCGGTTCTGGGGCCAACGTCCTGACTTTC.

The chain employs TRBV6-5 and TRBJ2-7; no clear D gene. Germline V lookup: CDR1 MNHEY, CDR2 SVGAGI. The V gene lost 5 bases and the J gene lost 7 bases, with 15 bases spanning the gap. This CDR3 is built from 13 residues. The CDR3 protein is CASSISQSQEQYF. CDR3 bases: TGTGCCAGCAGTATCTCACAGAGCCAGGAGCAGTACTTC.

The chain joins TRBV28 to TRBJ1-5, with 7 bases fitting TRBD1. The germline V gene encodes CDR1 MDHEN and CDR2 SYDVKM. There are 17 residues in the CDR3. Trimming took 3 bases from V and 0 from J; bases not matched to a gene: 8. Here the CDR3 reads CASSFPGQAYSNQPQHF. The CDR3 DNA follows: TGTGCCAGCAGTTTCCCTGGACAGGCATATAGCAATCAGCCCCAGCATTTT.

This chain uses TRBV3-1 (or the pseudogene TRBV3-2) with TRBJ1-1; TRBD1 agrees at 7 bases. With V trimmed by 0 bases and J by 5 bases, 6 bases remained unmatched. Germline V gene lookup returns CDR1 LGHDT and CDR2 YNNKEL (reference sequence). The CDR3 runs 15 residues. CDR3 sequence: CASSQDARGRTEAFF. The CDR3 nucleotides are TGTGCCAGCAGCCAAGATGCGAGGGGGCGAACTGAAGCTTTCTTT.